This entry concerns a single TCR beta chain. Its target is not known. Using RNA template, CDR3s of TCR alpha and beta were amplified with iRepertoire arm-PCR. One-step reverse transcription and amplification started from approximately 100-400 ng of tissue mRNA or PBMC total RNA. TCRdb recomputed calls from the multiplex PCR reads with MiXCR, one row per CDR3 protein. The data contain about 130,000 distinct CDR3 sequences, around 23% of them singletons. The data were obtained in a study of glioma-infiltrating T cells. Study results and limitations: Tissue and blood shared very few CDR3 sequences. Above-expected tissue-blood divergence occurred in all gliomas, most in low-grade ones.

V dropped 0 bases and J dropped 9 bases, with 20 bases sitting between them. Germline CDR1 reads LGHDT; CDR2 reads YNNKEL (reference sequence). CDR3 size: 16 residues. This TCR was recovered from a human donor with low-grade glioma or glioblastoma, undergoing nonglioma brain surgery, or in good health (not recorded which). The sequencing input was glioma tissue, nonneoplastic brain tissue, or PBMCs (not recorded which). The chain joins TRBV3-1 to TRBJ2-5; D might be TRBD1 (5 bases). Here the CDR3 DNA reads TGTGCCAGCAGCCAAGATTTAGGGGCAGTCCCGAGTGCCCAGTACTTC. This encodes CASSQDLGAVPSAQYF.